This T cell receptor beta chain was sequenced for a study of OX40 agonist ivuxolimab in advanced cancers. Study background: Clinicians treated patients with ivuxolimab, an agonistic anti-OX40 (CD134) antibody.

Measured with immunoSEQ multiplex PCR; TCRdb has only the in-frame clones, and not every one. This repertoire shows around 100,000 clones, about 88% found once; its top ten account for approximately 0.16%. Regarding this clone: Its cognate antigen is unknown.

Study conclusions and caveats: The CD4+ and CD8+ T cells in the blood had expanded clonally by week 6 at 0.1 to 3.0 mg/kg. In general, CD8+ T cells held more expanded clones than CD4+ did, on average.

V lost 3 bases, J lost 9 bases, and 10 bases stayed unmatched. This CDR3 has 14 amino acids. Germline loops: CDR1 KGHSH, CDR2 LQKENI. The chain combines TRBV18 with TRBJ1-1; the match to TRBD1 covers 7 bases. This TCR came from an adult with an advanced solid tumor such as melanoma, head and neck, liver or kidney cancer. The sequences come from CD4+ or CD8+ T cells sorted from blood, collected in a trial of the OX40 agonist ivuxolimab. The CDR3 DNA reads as TGTGCCAGCTCACCGCCCGGGACAGCCGTCAAAGCTTTCTTT. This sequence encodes CASSPPGTAVKAFF.